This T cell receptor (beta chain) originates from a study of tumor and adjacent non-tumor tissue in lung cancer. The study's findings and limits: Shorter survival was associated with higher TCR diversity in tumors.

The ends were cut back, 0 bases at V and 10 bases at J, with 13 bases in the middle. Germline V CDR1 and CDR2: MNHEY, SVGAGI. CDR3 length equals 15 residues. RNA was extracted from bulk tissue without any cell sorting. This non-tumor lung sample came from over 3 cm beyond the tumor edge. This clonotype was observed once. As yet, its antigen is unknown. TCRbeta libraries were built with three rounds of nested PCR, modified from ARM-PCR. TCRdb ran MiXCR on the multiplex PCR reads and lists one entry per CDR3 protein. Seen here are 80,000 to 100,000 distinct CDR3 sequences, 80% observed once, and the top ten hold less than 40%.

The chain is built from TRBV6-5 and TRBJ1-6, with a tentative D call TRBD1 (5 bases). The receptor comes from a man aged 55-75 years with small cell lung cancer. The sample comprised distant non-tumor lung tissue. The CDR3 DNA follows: TGTGCCAGCAGTTACTCTACAAATGGGGGGTCACCCCTCCACTTT. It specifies CASSYSTNGGSPLHF.